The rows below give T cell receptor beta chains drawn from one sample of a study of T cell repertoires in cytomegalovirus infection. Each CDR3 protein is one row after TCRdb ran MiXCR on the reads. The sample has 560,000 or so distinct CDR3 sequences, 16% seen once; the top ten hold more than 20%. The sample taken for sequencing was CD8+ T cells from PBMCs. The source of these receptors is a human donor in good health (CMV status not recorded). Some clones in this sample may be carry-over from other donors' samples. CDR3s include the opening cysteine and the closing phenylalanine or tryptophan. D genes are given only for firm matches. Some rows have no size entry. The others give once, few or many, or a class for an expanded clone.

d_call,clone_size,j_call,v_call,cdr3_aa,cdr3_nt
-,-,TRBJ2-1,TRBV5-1,CASSFGLRGVDNEQFF,TGCGCCAGCAGCTTTGGGCTCAGGGGGGTCGACAATGAGCAGTTCTTC
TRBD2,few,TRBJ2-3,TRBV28,CASTRAASGSNTQYF,TGTGCCAGCACCCGGGCGGCTAGCGGGAGTAATACGCAGTATTTT
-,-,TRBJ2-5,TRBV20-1,CSGLPGDAGETQYF,TGCAGTGGTCTCCCAGGAGACGCGGGGGAGACCCAGTACTTC
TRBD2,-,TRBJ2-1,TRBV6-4,CASSDSVAGGSNEQFF,TGTGCCAGCAGTGACTCAGTAGCGGGAGGGTCGAATGAGCAGTTCTTC
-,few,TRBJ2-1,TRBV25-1,CASSVGGNYNEQFF,TGTGCCAGCAGTGTGGGCGGGAACTACAATGAGCAGTTCTTC
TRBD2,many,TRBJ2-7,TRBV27,CASTTRGTSGSYEQYF,TGTGCCAGCACCACCCGGGGGACTAGCGGGAGCTACGAGCAGTACTTC
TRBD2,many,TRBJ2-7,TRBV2,CASNPGLAGGRHEQYF,TGTGCCAGCAATCCCGGACTAGCGGGGGGGAGGCACGAGCAGTACTTC
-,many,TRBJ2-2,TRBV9,CASNVVGNTGELFF,TGTGCCAGCAACGTCGTAGGGAACACCGGGGAGCTGTTTTTT
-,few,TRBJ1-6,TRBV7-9,CASIPRKGGNSSSYNSPLHF,TGTGCCAGCATCCCCCGAAAAGGGGGAAACTCGAGCTCCTATAATTCACCCCTCCACTTT
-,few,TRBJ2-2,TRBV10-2,CASSEGSAFTGELFF,TGCGCCAGCAGTGAGGGATCCGCGTTCACCGGGGAGCTGTTTTTT
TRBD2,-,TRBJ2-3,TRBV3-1,CASSQRWGVAGMTDTQYF,TGTGCCAGCAGCCAAAGATGGGGAGTAGCGGGAATGACAGATACGCAGTATTTT
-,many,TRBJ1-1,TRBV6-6,CASSTRVGRKGVTEAFF,TGTGCCAGCAGTACCCGAGTGGGTAGAAAAGGGGTCACTGAAGCTTTCTTT
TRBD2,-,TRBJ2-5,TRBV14,CASSHTLAGGLQETQYF,TGTGCCAGCAGCCACACACTAGCGGGGGGGCTACAAGAGACCCAGTACTTC
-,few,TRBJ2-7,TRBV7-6,CASSLSTGQYSYEQYF,TGTGCCAGCAGCTTAAGTACAGGGCAGTACTCCTACGAGCAGTACTTC
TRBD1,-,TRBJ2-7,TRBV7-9,CASSGPDGSYQGEKYF,TGTGCAAGCAGCGGCCCTGATGGGAGCTACCAGGGGGAGAAGTACTTC
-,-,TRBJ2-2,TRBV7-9,CASVGERPDTGELFF,TGTGCCAGCGTGGGAGAGCGACCTGACACCGGGGAGCTGTTTTTT
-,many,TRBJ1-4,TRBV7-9,CAGEGTGNEKLFF,TGTGCCGGAGAGGGGACGGGTAATGAAAAACTGTTTTTT
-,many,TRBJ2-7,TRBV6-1,CASSLPGDYEQYF,TGTGCCAGCAGCCTCCCGGGGGACTACGAGCAGTACTTC
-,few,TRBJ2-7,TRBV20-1,CSAPQTGLGYEQYF,TGCAGTGCTCCCCAGACAGGCCTGGGGTACGAGCAGTACTTC
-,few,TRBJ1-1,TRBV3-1,CASSQDRRGTEAFF,TGTGCCAGCAGCCAAGACAGGCGGGGCACTGAAGCTTTCTTT
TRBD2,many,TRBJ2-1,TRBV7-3,CASSPSSGGISGEQFF,TGTGCCAGCAGCCCTTCTAGCGGGGGGATATCGGGTGAGCAGTTCTTC
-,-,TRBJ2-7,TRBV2,CASTPGQAYEQYF,TGTGCCAGCACCCCGGGACAAGCCTACGAGCAGTACTTC
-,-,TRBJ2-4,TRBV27,CASSYGPEGKNIQYF,TGTGCCAGCAGTTATGGCCCGGAGGGCAAAAACATTCAGTACTTC
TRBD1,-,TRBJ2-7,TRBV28,CASSLPPDREYYEQYF,TGTGCCAGCAGTTTGCCCCCGGACAGGGAATACTACGAGCAGTACTTC
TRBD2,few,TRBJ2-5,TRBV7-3,CASSLIAGGDETQYF,TGTGCCAGCAGCTTAATAGCGGGAGGGGATGAGACCCAGTACTTC
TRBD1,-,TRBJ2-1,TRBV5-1,CASSLTGDRQFF,TGCGCCAGCAGCTTAACAGGGGACAGGCAGTTCTTC
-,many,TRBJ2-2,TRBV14,CASSQDQWRNTGELFF,TGTGCCAGCAGCCAAGATCAGTGGCGGAACACCGGGGAGCTGTTTTTT
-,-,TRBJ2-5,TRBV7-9,CASSQSGRDIETQYF,TGTGCCAGCAGCCAAAGCGGTAGGGACATAGAGACCCAGTACTTC
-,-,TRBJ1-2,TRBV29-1,CSVDGGLGGYTF,TGCAGCGTTGATGGGGGGCTGGGGGGCTACACCTTC
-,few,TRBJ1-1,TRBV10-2,CATFGGVNTEAFF,TGCGCCACCTTCGGGGGTGTTAACACTGAAGCTTTCTTT
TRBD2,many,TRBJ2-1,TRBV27,CASSLAGGSGNEQFF,TGTGCCAGCAGTTTAGCGGGAGGGTCGGGCAATGAGCAGTTCTTC
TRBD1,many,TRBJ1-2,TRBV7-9,CASSPTGGAGNYGYTF,TGTGCCAGCAGCCCGACAGGGGGCGCAGGAAACTATGGCTACACCTTC
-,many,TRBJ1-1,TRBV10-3,CAISEVGPPQGYTEAFF,TGTGCCATCAGTGAGGTGGGGCCACCTCAGGGATACACTGAAGCTTTCTTT
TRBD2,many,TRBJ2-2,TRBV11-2,CASSLTGTSGSMGELFF,TGTGCCAGCAGCTTGACCGGGACTAGCGGGAGTATGGGGGAGCTGTTTTTT
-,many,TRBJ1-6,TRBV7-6,CASSSSPNSPLHF,TGTGCCAGCAGCTCCTCCCCTAATTCACCCCTCCACTTT
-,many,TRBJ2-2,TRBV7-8,CASSVNKIRAGELFF,TGTGCCAGCAGCGTTAATAAAATCAGGGCCGGGGAGCTGTTTTTT
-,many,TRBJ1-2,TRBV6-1,CASSEDGTFGYGYTF,TGTGCCAGCAGTGAAGATGGGACCTTCGGGTATGGCTACACCTTC
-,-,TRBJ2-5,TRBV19,CASSSRDRCALTQYF,TGTGCCAGTAGTTCCCGGGACCGGTGTGCTCTGACCCAGTACTTC
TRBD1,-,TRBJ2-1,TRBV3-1,CASSHEQGPSYNEQFF,TGTGCCAGCAGCCATGAACAGGGGCCTTCCTACAATGAGCAGTTCTTC
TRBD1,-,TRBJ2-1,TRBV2,CAISRGRGFYNEQFF,TGTGCCATCTCCAGGGGCAGGGGGTTTTACAATGAGCAGTTCTTC
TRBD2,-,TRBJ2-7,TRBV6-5,CASSPGLADFYEQYF,TGTGCCAGCAGCCCGGGACTAGCGGATTTCTACGAGCAGTACTTC
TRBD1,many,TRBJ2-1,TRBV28,CASRAVRDRGNEQFF,TGTGCCAGCAGAGCTGTCCGGGACAGGGGCAATGAGCAGTTCTTC